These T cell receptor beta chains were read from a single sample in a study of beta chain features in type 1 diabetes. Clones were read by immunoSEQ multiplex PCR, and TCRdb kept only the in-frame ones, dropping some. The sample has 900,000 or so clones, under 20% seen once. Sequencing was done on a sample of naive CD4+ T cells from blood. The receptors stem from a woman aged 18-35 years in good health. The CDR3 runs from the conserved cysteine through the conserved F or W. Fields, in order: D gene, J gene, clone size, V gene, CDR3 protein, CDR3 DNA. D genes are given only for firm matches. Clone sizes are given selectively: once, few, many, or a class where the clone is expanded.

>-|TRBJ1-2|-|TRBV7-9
CASSLTVRGPHGYTF
TGTGCCAGCAGCTTAACCGTAAGGGGCCCCCATGGCTACACCTTC
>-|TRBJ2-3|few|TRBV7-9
CASSERATNTDTQYF
TGTGCCAGCAGCGAAAGGGCCACAAACACAGATACGCAGTATTTT
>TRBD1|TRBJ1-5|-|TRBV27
CASSPTRQGNQPQHF
TGTGCCAGCAGTCCGACTCGACAGGGTAATCAGCCCCAGCATTTT
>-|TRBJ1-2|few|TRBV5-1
CASSLSTKLGYTF
TGCGCCAGCAGCTTGAGCACAAAGTTAGGCTACACCTTC
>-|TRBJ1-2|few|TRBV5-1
CASSLSTNYGYTF
TGCGCCAGCAGCTTGAGCACCAACTATGGCTACACCTTC
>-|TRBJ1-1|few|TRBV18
CASSPRWRGNTEAFF
TGTGCCAGCTCACCACGTTGGCGAGGGAACACTGAAGCTTTCTTT
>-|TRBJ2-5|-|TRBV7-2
CASSLQGSGETQYF
TGTGCCAGCAGCTTACAGGGGAGTGGGGAGACCCAGTACTTC
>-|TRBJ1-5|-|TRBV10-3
CAITGRLDQPQHF
TGTGCCATCACGGGCAGGTTAGATCAGCCCCAGCATTTT
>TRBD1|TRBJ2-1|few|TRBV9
CASSRTGPYNEQFF
TGTGCCAGCAGCAGGACAGGCCCCTACAATGAGCAGTTCTTC
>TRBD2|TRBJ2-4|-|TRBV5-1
CASSPPLAGGSIQYF
TGCGCCAGCAGCCCTCCTCTAGCGGGAGGGAGCATTCAGTACTTC
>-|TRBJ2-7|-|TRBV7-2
CASSLGPAQGSYEQYF
TGTGCCAGCAGCTTAGGACCCGCACAGGGCTCCTACGAGCAGTACTTC
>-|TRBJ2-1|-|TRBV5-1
CASTFPGAGRNEQFF
TGCGCCAGCACCTTCCCGGGGGCGGGTAGGAATGAGCAGTTCTTC
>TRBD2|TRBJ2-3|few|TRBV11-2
CASSWTSGRGDTQYF
TGTGCCAGCAGCTGGACTAGCGGGAGAGGAGATACGCAGTATTTT
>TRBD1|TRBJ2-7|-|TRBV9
CASSVDTGGIYEQYF
TGTGCCAGCAGCGTAGATACAGGGGGAATCTACGAGCAGTACTTC
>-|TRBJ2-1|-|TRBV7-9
CASSLGAYNEQFF
TGTGCCAGCAGCTTAGGCGCATACAATGAGCAGTTCTTC
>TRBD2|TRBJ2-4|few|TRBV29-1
CSVGIVRGRAKNIQYF
TGCAGCGTTGGAATTGTTCGCGGGAGAGCCAAAAACATTCAGTACTTC
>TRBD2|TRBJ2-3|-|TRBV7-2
CASSLYRTSGSTDTQYF
TGTGCCAGCAGCTTATACCGAACTAGCGGGAGCACAGATACGCAGTATTTT
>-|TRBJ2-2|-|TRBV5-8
CASSSMSGGPGGELFF
TGTGCCAGCAGCTCGATGAGCGGAGGGCCCGGCGGGGAGCTGTTTTTT
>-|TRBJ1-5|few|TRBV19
CASSMWGQPQHF
TGTGCCAGTAGTATGTGGGGGCAGCCCCAGCATTTT
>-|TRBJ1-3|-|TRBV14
CASSQVAGRNTIYF
TGTGCCAGCAGCCAAGTCGCAGGGAGAAACACCATATATTTT
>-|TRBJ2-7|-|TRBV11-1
CASSLAYSQGPARYEQYF
TGTGCCAGCAGCTTAGCCTACTCTCAGGGCCCCGCTCGCTACGAGCAGTACTTC
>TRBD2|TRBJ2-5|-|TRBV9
CASSVAGGREETQYF
TGTGCCAGCAGCGTAGCGGGCGGGAGGGAAGAGACCCAGTACTTC
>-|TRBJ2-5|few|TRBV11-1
CASSGQTGTQYF
TGTGCCAGCAGCGGTCAGACTGGGACCCAGTACTTC
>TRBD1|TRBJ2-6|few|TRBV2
CASRTGGHSGANVLTF
TGTGCCAGCAGAACAGGGGGCCACTCTGGGGCCAACGTCCTGACTTTC
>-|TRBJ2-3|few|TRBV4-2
CASSQAGLSASTDTQYF
TGTGCCAGCAGCCAAGCGGGCCTCAGCGCGAGCACAGATACGCAGTATTTT
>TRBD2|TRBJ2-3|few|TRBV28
CASSLAGGPTDTQYF
TGTGCCAGCAGTTTAGCGGGGGGTCCCACAGATACGCAGTATTTT
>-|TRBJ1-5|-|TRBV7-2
CASSLMPVSGNQPQHF
TGTGCCAGCAGCTTAATGCCAGTCTCAGGCAATCAGCCCCAGCATTTT
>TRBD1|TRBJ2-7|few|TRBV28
CASMKTGSLEQYF
TGTGCCAGCATGAAGACAGGGTCCCTCGAGCAGTACTTC
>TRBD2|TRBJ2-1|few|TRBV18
CASSPGREGPGPKFF
TGTGCCAGCTCACCGGGGCGGGAGGGCCCCGGGCCCAAGTTCTTC